These 16 T cell receptor beta chains were sequenced from one sample in a study of shared clonotypes between healthy human individuals. Clones were read by immunoSEQ multiplex PCR, and TCRdb kept only the in-frame ones, dropping some. Found here are about 980,000 clones, approximately 80% of them singletons; the top ten hold approximately 1.5%. Sequences were obtained from memory CD4+ T cells sorted from blood. The subset was: CD45RA-negative fraction. The source is a man between 18 and 35 years old in good health.

This chain uses TRBV15 with TRBJ1-3; tentative D call: TRBD1 (6 bases). Trimming shortened V by 3 bases and J by 4 bases, and 19 bases separated the two germline ends. The CDR3 has 17 residues. In germline, CDR1 is LNHNV, CDR2 YYDKDF (reference sequence). In nucleotides, the CDR3 is TGTGCCACCAGCAGCCCCAGGGGTATTAGTTCCGGAAACACCATATATTTT. This gives the protein CATSSPRGISSGNTIYF.

The genes are TRBV11-2 and TRBJ2-1, with D possibly being TRBD2 (5 bases). With 1 base removed from V and 4 bases from J, the gap between germline ends came to 14 bases. Germline V CDR1 and CDR2: SGHAT, FQNNGV. The CDR3 runs to 16 residues. CDR3 nucleotides: TGTGCCAGCAGCTTAGGTTTCTCCTCGGGGTACAATGAGCAGTTCTTC. The encoded protein is CASSLGFSSGYNEQFF.

This rearrangement joins TRBV7-9 to TRBJ2-5; 12 bases are a match to TRBD1. V shed 4 bases and J 4 bases; nucleotides not matched to a gene: 4. Germline CDR1 and CDR2: SEHNR and FQNEAQ (reference sequence). The CDR3 sequence is 15 residues long. CDR3 sequence (DNA): TGTGCCAGCAGCTCCTGGGACAGGGGGCGAGAGACCCAGTACTTC. Amino acids: CASSSWDRGRETQYF.

The chain combines TRBV5-1 with TRBJ1-6; tentative D call: TRBD1 (6 bases). Germline assignment: CDR1 SGHRS and CDR2 YFSETQ. This CDR3 is built from 15 residues. Between the trimmed V and J ends, which lost 4 bases and 0 bases, there was a span of 8 bases. CDR3 in DNA: TGCGCCAGCAGCGTGGGGGCCTCCTATAATTCACCCCTCCACTTT. Its translation is CASSVGASYNSPLHF.

Regarding this clone: Different DNA sequences within this sample yield the same CDR3. This sequence joins TRBV10-3 and TRBJ2-3; D is unclear. This CDR3 comprises 13 residues. Germline V gene sequence: CDR1 ENHRY, CDR2 SYGVKD. V lost 6 bases and J 1 base, leaving 8 bases between the germline ends. CDR3 DNA: TGTGCCATCAGGGGAAGGGGCACAGATACGCAGTATTTT. Translating gives CAIRGRGTDTQYF.

Here the CDR3 DNA reads TGCGCCAGCAGCCTAGCGTCAGATCTCTACGAGCAGTACTTC. Protein sequence: CASSLASDLYEQYF. The V and J genes are TRBV5-1 and TRBJ2-7, with a weak D call TRBD2 (6 bases). Germline V lookup: CDR1 SGHRS, CDR2 YFSETQ. With 4 bases removed from V and 3 bases from J, the gap between germline ends came to 14 bases. This CDR3 spans 14 amino acids.

This chain uses TRBV10-1 with TRBJ1-2, with TRBD1 matching over 9 bases. The ends lost 3 bases at V and 4 bases at J; junction bases unmatched: 0. This CDR3 has 13 amino acids. The germline V gene encodes CDR1 WNHNN and CDR2 SYGVQD (reference sequence). CDR3 loop: CASSEQGAYGYTF. CDR3 coding DNA: TGCGCCAGCAGTGAACAGGGGGCCTATGGCTACACCTTC.

The rearrangement joins TRBV2 to TRBJ2-7; 8 nucleotides match TRBD2. The CDR3 sequence is 13 residues long. Trimming cost V 7 bases and J 4 bases; bases outside gene matches: 6. From germline, CDR1 is SNHLY and CDR2 FYNNEI. CDR3 protein: CASITASGYEQYF. CDR3 in DNA: TGTGCCAGCATCACAGCTAGCGGGTACGAGCAGTACTTC.

This clone has more than one count but fewer than ten. This chain connects TRBV27 to TRBJ1-1, with D uncertain. CDR1 is MNHEY, CDR2 SMNVEV, per germline (reference sequence). Trimming stripped 5 bases from V and 3 bases from J, with 13 bases between. This CDR3 spans 14 amino acids. The CDR3 loop is CASSLALRDTEAFF. CDR3 in DNA: TGTGCCAGCAGTCTCGCTTTGAGGGACACTGAAGCTTTCTTT.

This rearrangement joins TRBV5-6 to TRBJ2-6; D is ambiguous. CDR3 size: 15 residues. Germline assignment: CDR1 SGHDT and CDR2 YYEEEE. The V and J ends lost 4 bases and 0 bases respectively, with 8 bases between them. The CDR3, as DNA: TGTGCCAGCAGCCCGGAAGCCTCTGGGGCCAACGTCCTGACTTTC. It specifies CASSPEASGANVLTF.

V is TRBV18 and J is TRBJ2-3; D is unresolved. Germline V gene lookup returns CDR1 KGHSH and CDR2 LQKENI. Trimming pared 2 bases from V and 5 bases from J, leaving 11 bases between. The CDR3 spans 14 residues. The CDR3 loop reads CASSPIASRDTQYF. The CDR3 nucleotides read TGTGCCAGCTCACCAATCGCGTCAAGAGATACGCAGTATTTT.

Of note for this clone: This CDR3 is also generated by other DNA sequences in the sample. The rearrangement links TRBV16 to TRBJ1-2, with D tentatively TRBD1 (5 bases). The CDR3 consists of 14 residues. Germline CDR1 reads KGHSY; CDR2 reads FQNENV. Trimming removed 0 bases from V and 5 bases from J, with 10 bases in between. The CDR3 DNA follows: TGTGCCAGCAGCCAATCTCCGGGGCAGTATGGCTACACCTTC. It is translated as CASSQSPGQYGYTF.

CDR3 nucleotide sequence: TGTGCCAGCAGTTTTTCAGCGAGCTCCTATAATTCACCCCTCCACTTT. The encoded protein is CASSFSASSYNSPLHF. The V gene is TRBV6-5, the J gene TRBJ1-6; D is unresolved. This CDR3 is 16 amino acids long. Looked up from germline, CDR1 is MNHEY and CDR2 is SVGAGI. The V and J ends lost 4 bases and 0 bases respectively, with 10 bases between them.

V usage is TRBV28 and J usage is TRBJ1-4; weak D call: TRBD1 (5 bases). CDR1 is MDHEN, CDR2 SYDVKM, per germline. V was shortened by 5 bases and J by 2 bases, with 12 bases between the two germline ends. This CDR3 contains 15 residues. The CDR3 loop reads CASSNPGFTNEKLFF. The CDR3 nucleotides are TGTGCCAGCAGTAACCCAGGGTTCACTAATGAAAAACTGTTTTTT.

The chain joins TRBV9 to TRBJ2-3; 9 bases match TRBD2. This CDR3 contains 16 residues. Germline lookup yields CDR1 SGDLS and CDR2 YYNGEE. V was clipped by 0 bases and J by 7 bases; unmatched bases: 9. The DNA of the CDR3 is TGTGCCAGCAGCGTAGGCCTGGGGGCGGGAGGGTATACGCAGTATTTT. Translating gives CASSVGLGAGGYTQYF.

This chain uses TRBV4-1 with TRBJ2-7; 8 nucleotides align to TRBD1. V dropped 4 bases and J dropped 3; count of bases not matched to a gene: 8. The CDR3 runs to 15 residues. Germline V gene data show CDR1 as MGHRA and CDR2 as YSYEKL. CDR3 DNA: TGCGCCAGCAGCCCCGGACAGGGAAAATACTACGAGCAGTACTTC. It encodes CASSPGQGKYYEQYF.